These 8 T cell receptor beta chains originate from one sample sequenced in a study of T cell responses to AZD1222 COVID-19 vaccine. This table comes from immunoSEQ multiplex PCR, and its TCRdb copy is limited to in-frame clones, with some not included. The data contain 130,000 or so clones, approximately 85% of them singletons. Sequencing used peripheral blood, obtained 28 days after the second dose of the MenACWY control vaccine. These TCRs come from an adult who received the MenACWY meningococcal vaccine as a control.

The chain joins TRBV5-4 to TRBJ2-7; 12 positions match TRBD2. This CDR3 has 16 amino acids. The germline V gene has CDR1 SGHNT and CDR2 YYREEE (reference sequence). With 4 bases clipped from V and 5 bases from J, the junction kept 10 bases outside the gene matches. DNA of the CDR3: TGTGCCAGCAGCCCGGCCCTAGCGGGAGGGCCGAACGAGCAGTACTTC. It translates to CASSPALAGGPNEQYF.

CDR3 in amino acids: CASSPLTGAGNTIYF. CDR3 in DNA: TGTGCCAGCAGTCCCCTAACAGGGGCTGGAAACACCATATATTTT. The chain has TRBV28 and TRBJ1-3, with 7 bases that match TRBD1. The length of the CDR3 is 15 residues. CDR1 and CDR2 (germline): MDHEN, SYDVKM. V trimming: 5 bases; J trimming: 2 bases; junction bases outside the gene matches: 6. Based on the CDR3 plus reference TRBV28 and TRBJ1-3, the full variable domain is DVKVTQSSRYLVKRTGEKVFLECVQDMDHENMFWYRQDPGLGLRLIYFSYDVKMKEKGDIPEGYSVSREKKERFSLILESASTNQTSMYLCASSPLTGAGNTIYFGEGSWLTVV.

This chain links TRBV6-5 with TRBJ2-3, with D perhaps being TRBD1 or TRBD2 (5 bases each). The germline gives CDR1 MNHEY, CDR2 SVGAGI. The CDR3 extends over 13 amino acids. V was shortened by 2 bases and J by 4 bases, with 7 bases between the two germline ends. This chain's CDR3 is CASSYRDPDTQYF. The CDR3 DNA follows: TGTGCCAGCAGTTACAGGGACCCAGATACGCAGTATTTT.

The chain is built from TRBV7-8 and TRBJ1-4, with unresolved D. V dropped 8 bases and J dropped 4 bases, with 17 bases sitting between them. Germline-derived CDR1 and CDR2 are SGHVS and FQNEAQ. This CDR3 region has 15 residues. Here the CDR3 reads CASGQTSTFNEKLFF. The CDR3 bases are TGTGCCAGCGGTCAGACCTCTACCTTTAATGAAAAACTGTTTTTT.

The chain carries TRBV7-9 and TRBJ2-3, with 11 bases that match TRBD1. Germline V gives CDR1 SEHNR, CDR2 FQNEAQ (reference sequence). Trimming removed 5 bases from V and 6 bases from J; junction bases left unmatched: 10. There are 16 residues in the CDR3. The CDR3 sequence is CASSPRDRGVRDTQYF. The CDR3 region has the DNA TGTGCCAGCAGCCCCCGGGACAGGGGGGTAAGGGATACGCAGTATTTT.

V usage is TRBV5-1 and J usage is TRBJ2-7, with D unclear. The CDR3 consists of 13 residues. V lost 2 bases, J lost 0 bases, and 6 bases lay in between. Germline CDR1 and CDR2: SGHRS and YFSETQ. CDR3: CASSLPNSYEQYF. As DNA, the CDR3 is TGCGCCAGCAGCTTACCTAACTCCTACGAGCAGTACTTC.

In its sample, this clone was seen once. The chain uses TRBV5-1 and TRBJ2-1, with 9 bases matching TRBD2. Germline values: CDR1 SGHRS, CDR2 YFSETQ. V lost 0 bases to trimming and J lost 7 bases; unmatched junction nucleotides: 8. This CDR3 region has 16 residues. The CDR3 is CASSLGQRGAPNEQFF. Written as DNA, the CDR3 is TGCGCCAGCAGCTTGGGTCAGCGGGGGGCCCCTAATGAGCAGTTCTTC.

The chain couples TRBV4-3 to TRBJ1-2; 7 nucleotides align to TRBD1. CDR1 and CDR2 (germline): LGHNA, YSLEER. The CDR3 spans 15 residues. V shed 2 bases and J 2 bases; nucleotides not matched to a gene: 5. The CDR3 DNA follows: TGCGCCAGCAGCCAAACCGGACAGGAGAACTATGGCTACACCTTC. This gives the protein CASSQTGQENYGYTF.